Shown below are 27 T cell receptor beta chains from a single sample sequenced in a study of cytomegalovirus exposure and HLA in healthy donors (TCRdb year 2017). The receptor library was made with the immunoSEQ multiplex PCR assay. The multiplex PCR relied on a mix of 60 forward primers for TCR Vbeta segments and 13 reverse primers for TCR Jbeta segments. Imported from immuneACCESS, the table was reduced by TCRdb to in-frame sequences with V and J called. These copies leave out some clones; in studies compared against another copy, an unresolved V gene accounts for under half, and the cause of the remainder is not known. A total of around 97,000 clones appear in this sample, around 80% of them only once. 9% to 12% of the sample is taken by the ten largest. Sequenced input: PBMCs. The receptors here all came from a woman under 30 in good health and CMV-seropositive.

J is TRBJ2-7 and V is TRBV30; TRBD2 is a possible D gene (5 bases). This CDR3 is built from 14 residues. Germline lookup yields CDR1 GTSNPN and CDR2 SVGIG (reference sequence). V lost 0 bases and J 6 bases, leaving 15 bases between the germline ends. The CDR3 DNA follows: TGTGCCTGGAGTGTAGAAGGGAGCTCGGGCGAGCAGTACTTC. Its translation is CAWSVEGSSGEQYF. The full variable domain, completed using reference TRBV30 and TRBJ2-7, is SQTIHQWPATLVQPVGSPLSLECTVEGTSNPNLYWYRQAAGRGLQLLFYSVGIGQISSEVPQNLSASRPQDRQFILSSKKLLLSDSGFYLCAWSVEGSSGEQYFGPGTRLTVT.

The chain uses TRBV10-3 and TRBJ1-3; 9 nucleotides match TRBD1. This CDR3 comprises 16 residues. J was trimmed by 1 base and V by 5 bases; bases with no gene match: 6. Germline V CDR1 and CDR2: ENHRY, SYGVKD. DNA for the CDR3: TGTGCCATCAGTTGGGACAGGGAGATATCTGGAAACACCATATATTTT. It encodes CAISWDREISGNTIYF.

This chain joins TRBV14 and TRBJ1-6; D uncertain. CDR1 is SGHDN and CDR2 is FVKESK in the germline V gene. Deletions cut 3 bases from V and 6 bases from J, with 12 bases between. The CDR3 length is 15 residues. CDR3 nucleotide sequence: TGTGCCAGCAGCCAGACAAGAACGGTTAATTCACCCCTCCACTTT. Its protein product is CASSQTRTVNSPLHF.

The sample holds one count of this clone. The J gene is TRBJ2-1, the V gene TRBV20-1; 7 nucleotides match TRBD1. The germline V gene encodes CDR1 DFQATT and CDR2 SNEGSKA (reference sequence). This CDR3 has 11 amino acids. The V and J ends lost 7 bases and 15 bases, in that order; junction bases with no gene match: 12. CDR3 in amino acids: CSGPSRDRTFF. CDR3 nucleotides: TGCAGTGGGCCCTCTAGGGACAGAACGTTCTTC.

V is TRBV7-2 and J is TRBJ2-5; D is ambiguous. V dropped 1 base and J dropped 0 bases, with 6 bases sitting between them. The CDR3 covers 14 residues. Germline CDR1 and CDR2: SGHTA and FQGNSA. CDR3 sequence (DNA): TGTGCCAGCAGCTTAGGACTGCACCAAGAGACCCAGTACTTC. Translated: CASSLGLHQETQYF.

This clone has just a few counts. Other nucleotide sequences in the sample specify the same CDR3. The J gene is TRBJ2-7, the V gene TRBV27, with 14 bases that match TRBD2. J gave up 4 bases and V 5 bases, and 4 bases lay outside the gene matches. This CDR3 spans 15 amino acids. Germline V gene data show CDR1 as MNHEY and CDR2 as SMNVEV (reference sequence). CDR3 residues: CASSLGTSGSYEQYF. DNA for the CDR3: TGTGCCAGCAGTCTCGGGACTAGCGGGAGTTACGAGCAGTACTTC.

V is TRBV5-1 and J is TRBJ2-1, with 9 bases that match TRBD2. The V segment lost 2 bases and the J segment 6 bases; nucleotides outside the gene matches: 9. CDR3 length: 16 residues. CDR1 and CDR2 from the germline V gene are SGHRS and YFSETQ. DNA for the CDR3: TGCGCCAGCAGCTTCTTAGCGGGGGCCTCCCCCAATGAGCAGTTCTTC. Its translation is CASSFLAGASPNEQFF. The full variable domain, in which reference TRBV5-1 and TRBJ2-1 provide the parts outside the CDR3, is KAGVTQTPRYLIKTRGQQVTLSCSPISGHRSVSWYQQTPGQGLQFLFEYFSETQRNKGNFPGRFSGRQFSNSRSEMNVSTLELGDSALYLCASSFLAGASPNEQFFGPGTRLTVL.

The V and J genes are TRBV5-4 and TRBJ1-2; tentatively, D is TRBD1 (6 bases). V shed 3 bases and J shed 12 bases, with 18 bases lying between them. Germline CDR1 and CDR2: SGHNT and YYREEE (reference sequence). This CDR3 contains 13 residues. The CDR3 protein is CASSSLTGPSDTF. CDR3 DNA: TGTGCCAGCAGCTCTTTGACAGGTCCCTCGGACACCTTC.

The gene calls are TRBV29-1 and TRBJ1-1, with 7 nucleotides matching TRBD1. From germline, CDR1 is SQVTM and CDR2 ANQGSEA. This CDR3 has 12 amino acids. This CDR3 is CGVAGGITEAFF. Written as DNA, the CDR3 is TGCGGGGTGGCAGGGGGTATCACTGAAGCTTTCTTT.

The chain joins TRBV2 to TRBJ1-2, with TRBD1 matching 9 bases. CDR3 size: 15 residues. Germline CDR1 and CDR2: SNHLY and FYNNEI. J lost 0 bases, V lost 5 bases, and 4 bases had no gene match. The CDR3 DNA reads TGTGCCAGCAGTCGACAGGGGGGGGCTAACTATGGCTACACCTTC. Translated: CASSRQGGANYGYTF.

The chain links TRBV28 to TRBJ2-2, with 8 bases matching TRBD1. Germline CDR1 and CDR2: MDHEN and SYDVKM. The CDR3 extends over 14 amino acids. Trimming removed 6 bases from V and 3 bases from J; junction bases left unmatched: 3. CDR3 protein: CASSGQGDTGELFF. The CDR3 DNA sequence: TGTGCCAGCAGCGGACAGGGAGACACCGGGGAGCTGTTTTTT.

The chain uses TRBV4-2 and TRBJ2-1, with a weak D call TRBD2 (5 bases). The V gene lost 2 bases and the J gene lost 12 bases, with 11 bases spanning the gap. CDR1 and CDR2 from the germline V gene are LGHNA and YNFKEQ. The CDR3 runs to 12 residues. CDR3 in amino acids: CASSQYQGLQFF. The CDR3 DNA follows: TGTGCCAGCAGCCAATACCAAGGACTGCAGTTCTTC.

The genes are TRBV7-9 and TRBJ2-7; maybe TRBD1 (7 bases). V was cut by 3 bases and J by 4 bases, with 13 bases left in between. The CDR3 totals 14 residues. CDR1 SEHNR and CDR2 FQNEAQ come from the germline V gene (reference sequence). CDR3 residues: CASSFGGQKYEQYF. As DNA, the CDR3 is TGTGCCAGCAGCTTCGGGGGACAGAAGTACGAGCAGTACTTC.

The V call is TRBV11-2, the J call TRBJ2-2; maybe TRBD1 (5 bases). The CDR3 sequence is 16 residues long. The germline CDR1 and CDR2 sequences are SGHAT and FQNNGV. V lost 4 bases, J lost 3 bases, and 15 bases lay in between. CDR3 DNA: TGTGCCAGCAGCTACCCAGACAGATTCGACACCGGGGAGCTGTTTTTT. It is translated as CASSYPDRFDTGELFF.

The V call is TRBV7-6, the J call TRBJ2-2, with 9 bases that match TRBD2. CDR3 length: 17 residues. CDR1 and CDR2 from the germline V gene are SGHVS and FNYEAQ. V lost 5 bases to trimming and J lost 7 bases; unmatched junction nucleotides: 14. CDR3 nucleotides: TGTGCCAGCAGCGCAGGTAGCGGGGGAACTTTCCTCGGGGAGCTGTTTTTT. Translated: CASSAGSGGTFLGELFF.

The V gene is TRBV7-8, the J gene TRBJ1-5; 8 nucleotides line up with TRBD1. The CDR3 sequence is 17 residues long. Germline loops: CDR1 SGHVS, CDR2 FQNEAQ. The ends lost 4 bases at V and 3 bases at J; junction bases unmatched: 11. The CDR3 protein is CASSSTNLTGANQPQHF. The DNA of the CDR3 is TGTGCCAGCAGCTCTACCAACCTGACAGGGGCCAATCAGCCCCAGCATTTT. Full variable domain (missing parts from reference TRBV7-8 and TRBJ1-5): GAGVSQSPRYKVAKRGQDVALRCDPISGHVSLFWYQQALGQGPEFLTYFQNEAQLDKSGLPSDRFFAERPEGSVSTLKIQRTQQEDSAVYLCASSSTNLTGANQPQHFGDGTRLSIL.

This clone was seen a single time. The chain's CDR3 is CASNRREGASGYTF. CDR3 nucleotide sequence: TGTGCCAGTAATCGGCGGGAGGGGGCTAGTGGCTACACCTTC. V is TRBV19 and J is TRBJ1-2, with TRBD1 matching 7 bases. With 7 bases clipped from V and 7 bases from J, the junction kept 12 bases outside the gene matches. The CDR3 sequence is 14 residues long. Germline CDR1 is LNHDA and CDR2 is SQIVND (reference sequence).

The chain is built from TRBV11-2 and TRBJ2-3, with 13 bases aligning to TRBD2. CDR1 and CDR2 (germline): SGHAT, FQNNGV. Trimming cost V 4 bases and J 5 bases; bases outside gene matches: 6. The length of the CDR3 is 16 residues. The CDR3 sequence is CASSSPGLAGLDTQYF. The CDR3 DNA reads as TGTGCCAGCAGCTCTCCGGGACTAGCGGGACTAGATACGCAGTATTTT.

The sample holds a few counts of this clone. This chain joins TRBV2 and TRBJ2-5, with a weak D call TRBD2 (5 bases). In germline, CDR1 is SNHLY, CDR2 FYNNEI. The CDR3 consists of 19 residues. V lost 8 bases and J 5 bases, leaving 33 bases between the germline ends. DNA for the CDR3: TGTGCCAGCTTCGACCCGAGGGCCGTAGGGTCGGGGTCTGGTGAGACCCAGTACTTC. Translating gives CASFDPRAVGSGSGETQYF.

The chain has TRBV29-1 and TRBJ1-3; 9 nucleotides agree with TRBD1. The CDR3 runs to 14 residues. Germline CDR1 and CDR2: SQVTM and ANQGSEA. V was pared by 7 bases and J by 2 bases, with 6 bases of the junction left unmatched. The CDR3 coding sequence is TGCAGCGCCTGGGACAGGGAGGCTGGAAACACCATATATTTT. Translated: CSAWDREAGNTIYF.

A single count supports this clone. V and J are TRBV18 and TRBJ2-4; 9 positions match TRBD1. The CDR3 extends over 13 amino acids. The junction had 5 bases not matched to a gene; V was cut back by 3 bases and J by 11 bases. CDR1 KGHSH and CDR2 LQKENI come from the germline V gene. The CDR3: CASSPGQGGLQYF. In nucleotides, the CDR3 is TGTGCCAGCTCACCGGGACAGGGAGGGCTTCAGTACTTC.

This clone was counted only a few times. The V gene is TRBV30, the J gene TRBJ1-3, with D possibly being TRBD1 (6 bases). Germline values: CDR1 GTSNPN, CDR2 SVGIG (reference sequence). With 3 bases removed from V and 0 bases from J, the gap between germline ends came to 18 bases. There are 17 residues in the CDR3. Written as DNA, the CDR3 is TGTGCCTGGAGACCTCGTCTACAGGGTTACTCTGGAAACACCATATATTTT. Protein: CAWRPRLQGYSGNTIYF.

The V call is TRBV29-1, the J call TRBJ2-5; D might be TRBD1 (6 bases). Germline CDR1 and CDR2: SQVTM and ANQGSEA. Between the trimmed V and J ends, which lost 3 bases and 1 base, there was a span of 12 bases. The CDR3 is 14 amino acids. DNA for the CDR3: TGCAGCGTTGACGGCAGGGGCGTCCAAGAGACCCAGTACTTC. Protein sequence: CSVDGRGVQETQYF.

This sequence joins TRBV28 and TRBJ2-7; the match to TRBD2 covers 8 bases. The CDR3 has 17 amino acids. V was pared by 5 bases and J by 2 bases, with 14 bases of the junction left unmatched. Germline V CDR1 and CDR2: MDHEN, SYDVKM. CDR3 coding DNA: TGTGCCAGCAGTCCTCCAGGTAGCGGGGCCTTCACCTACGAGCAGTACTTC. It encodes CASSPPGSGAFTYEQYF. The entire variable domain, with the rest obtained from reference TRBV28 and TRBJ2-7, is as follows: DVKVTQSSRYLVKRTGEKVFLECVQDMDHENMFWYRQDPGLGLRLIYFSYDVKMKEKGDIPEGYSVSREKKERFSLILESASTNQTSMYLCASSPPGSGAFTYEQYFGPGTRLTVT.

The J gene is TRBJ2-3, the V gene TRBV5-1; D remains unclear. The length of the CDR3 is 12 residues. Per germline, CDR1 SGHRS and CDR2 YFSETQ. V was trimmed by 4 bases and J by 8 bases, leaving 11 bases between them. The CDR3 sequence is CASSPSESTQYF. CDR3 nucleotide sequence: TGCGCCAGCAGCCCGAGCGAATCTACGCAGTATTTT.

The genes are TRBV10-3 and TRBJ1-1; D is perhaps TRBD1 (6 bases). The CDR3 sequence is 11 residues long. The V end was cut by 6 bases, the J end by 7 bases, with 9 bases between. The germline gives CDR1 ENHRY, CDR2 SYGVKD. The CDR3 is CAISGQSEAFF. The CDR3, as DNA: TGTGCCATCAGCGGACAGAGTGAAGCTTTCTTT.

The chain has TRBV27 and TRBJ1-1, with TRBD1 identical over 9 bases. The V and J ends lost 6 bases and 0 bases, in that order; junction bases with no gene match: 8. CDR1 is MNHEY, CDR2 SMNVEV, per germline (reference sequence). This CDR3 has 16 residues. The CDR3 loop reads CASRPGQGFMNTEAFF. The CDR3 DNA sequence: TGTGCCAGCAGACCTGGACAGGGGTTCATGAACACTGAAGCTTTCTTT.